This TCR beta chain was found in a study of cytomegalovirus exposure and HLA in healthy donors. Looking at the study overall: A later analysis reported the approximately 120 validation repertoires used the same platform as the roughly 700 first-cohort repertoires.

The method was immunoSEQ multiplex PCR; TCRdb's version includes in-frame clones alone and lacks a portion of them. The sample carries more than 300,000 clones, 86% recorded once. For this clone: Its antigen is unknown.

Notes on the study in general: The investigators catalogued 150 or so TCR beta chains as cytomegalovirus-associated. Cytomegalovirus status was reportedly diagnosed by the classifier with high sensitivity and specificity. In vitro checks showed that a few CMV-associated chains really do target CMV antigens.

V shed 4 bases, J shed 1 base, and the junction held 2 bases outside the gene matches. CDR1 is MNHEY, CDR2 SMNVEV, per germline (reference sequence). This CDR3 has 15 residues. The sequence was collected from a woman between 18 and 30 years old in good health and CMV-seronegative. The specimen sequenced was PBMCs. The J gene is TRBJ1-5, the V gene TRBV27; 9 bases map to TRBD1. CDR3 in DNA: TGTGCCAGCAGTTCACAGGGGGCGAGCAATCAGCCCCAGCATTTT. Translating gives CASSSQGASNQPQHF.